The clone carrying this T cell receptor (beta chain) was detected many times. CDR1 is MDHEN and CDR2 is SYDVKM in the germline V gene. V trimming: 5 bases; J trimming: 4 bases; junction bases outside the gene matches: 7. CDR3 length: 14 amino acids. The record originates from a study of regulatory T cells in long-lasting Graves disease. Time point: persistent/refractory GD, antithyroid drugs over 5 years with positive TRAb. RNA isolated from PBMCs was used to make the TCR library. Sequencing libraries for TCR beta were prepared with iRepertoire HTBI primers and Arm-PCR of CDR3 regions. Via MiXCR, TCRdb re-called the multiplex PCR reads, giving one row per CDR3 protein. The sample shows fewer than 400,000 distinct CDR3 sequences, about 20% of them seen only once.

The sample was peripheral blood mononuclear cells (PBMCs), taken when the disease was refractory, from a patient treated with antithyroid drugs. The origin of this receptor is a female donor with Graves disease. The chain recombines TRBV28 with TRBJ2-7; TRBD2 aligns across 8 bases. As DNA, the CDR3 is TGTGCCAGCAGTCCGAGCGGGAGAAATTACGAGCAGTACTTC. It is translated as CASSPSGRNYEQYF.